These 23 T cell receptor beta chains share one sample of origin, sequenced in a study of T-cell memory formation after mild COVID-19. MiXCR, applied by TCRdb to the 5' RACE reads, yields one record per CDR3 protein. This repertoire shows around 300,000 distinct CDR3 sequences, about an eighth found once; its top ten account for about a fifth. Sequenced: PBMCs or a T cell subset sorted from them (not recorded which). These receptors were taken from a man aged 18 to 30 who had mild COVID-19 (a few samples of this study predate the infection). Cell type and time point are not known.

The genes are TRBV12-3 or TRBV12-4 and TRBJ1-1; D perhaps matches TRBD1 (5 bases). The CDR3 has 12 amino acids. Trimming shortened V by 2 bases and J by 9 bases, and 10 bases separated the two germline ends. DNA of the CDR3: TGTGCCAGCAGTTTAAGAGGGGCCAAAGCTTTCTTT. Encoded protein: CASSLRGAKAFF.

This clonotype was observed a handful of times. The V gene is TRBV6-1, the J gene TRBJ1-1; 8 positions match TRBD1. J gave up 6 bases and V 10 bases, and 7 bases lay outside the gene matches. CDR1 is MNHNS and CDR2 is SASEGT in the germline V gene. The CDR3 has 12 amino acids. The chain's CDR3 is CATTDRESEAFF. The CDR3 region has the DNA TGTGCCACCACGGACAGGGAGTCTGAAGCTTTCTTT.

Here the CDR3 reads CASSVGLAVPSTDTQYF. The CDR3 DNA sequence: TGTGCCAGCAGCGTAGGGCTAGCGGTGCCTAGCACAGATACGCAGTATTTT. The genes are TRBV9 and TRBJ2-3; TRBD2 aligns across 7 bases. Unmatched junction bases numbered 7, after V lost 0 bases and J lost 0 bases. Germline CDR1 is SGDLS and CDR2 is YYNGEE. The CDR3 consists of 17 residues.

Only a few counts were recorded for this clonotype. The J gene is TRBJ2-2, the V gene TRBV5-3; D is ambiguous. TRBV5-3 is filed as an ORF, its function uncertain. V was shortened by 10 bases and J by 0 bases, with 16 bases between the two germline ends. CDR3 length: 15 amino acids. In DNA form, the CDR3 reads TGTGCCTCCCCCTCAGGTACTGCGAACACCGGGGAGCTGTTTTTT. Translation: CASPSGTANTGELFF.

The chain employs TRBV6-6 and TRBJ2-3; D not certain. V shed 5 bases and J shed 4 bases, with 7 bases lying between them. This CDR3 is built from 12 residues. Per the germline V gene, CDR1 is MNHNY and CDR2 is SVGAGI (reference sequence). The CDR3 loop is CASSPAPDTQYF. Written as DNA, the CDR3 is TGTGCCAGCAGTCCCGCCCCAGATACGCAGTATTTT.

This chain links TRBV18 with TRBJ1-6, with D possibly being TRBD1 (6 bases). CDR1 KGHSH and CDR2 LQKENI come from the germline V gene. Trimming cost V 4 bases and J 0 bases, with 13 bases left between them. This CDR3 contains 17 residues. The CDR3 bases are TGTGCCAGCTCACTGCTGGGGGGCAGCTCCTATAATTCACCCCTCCACTTT. Protein product: CASSLLGGSSYNSPLHF. Full variable domain (rest looked up from reference TRBV18 and TRBJ1-6): NAGVMQNPRHLVRRRGQEARLRCSPMKGHSHVYWYRQLPEEGLKFMVYLQKENIIDESGMPKERFSAEFPKEGPSILRIQQVVRGDSAAYFCASSLLGGSSYNSPLHFGNGTRLTVT.

The chain links TRBV4-3 to TRBJ1-1; tentatively, D is TRBD1 (5 bases). The ends were cut back, 0 bases at V and 5 bases at J, with 10 bases in the middle. The CDR3 sequence is 14 residues long. From germline, CDR1 is LGHNA and CDR2 YSLEER. In DNA form, the CDR3 reads TGCGCCAGCAGCCAAGATAGTCGGGGGACTGAAGCTTTCTTT. The encoded protein is CASSQDSRGTEAFF.

This clonotype was detected ten times or more. The CDR3 coding sequence is TGTGCCAGCAGCATGACTAGCGGGGGGATAGAGACCCAGTACTTC. Translated: CASSMTSGGIETQYF. The rearrangement links TRBV27 to TRBJ2-5; 13 bases match TRBD2. Germline V gene sequence: CDR1 MNHEY, CDR2 SMNVEV (reference sequence). The CDR3 is 15 amino acids. V lost 6 bases, J lost 4 bases, and 5 bases stayed unmatched.

The V and J genes are TRBV11-2 and TRBJ2-1, with D perhaps being TRBD1 or TRBD2 (5 bases each). Germline V gene lookup returns CDR1 SGHAT and CDR2 FQNNGV. With 3 bases removed from V and 6 bases from J, the gap between germline ends came to 15 bases. The CDR3 loop spans 15 amino acids. The CDR3, as DNA: TGTGCCAGCAGCTTCGGGCTAGCAAGGGGCAATGAGCAGTTCTTC. It encodes CASSFGLARGNEQFF.

J is TRBJ1-2 and V is TRBV5-1, with 11 bases matching TRBD1. Unmatched junction bases numbered 12, after V lost 4 bases and J lost 4 bases. CDR3 length: 17 amino acids. Germline V CDR1 and CDR2: SGHRS, YFSETQ. For the CDR3, the DNA is TGCGCCAGCAGCCACGGGACAGGGGGAATAGGGCTCTATGGCTACACCTTC. It translates to CASSHGTGGIGLYGYTF. Combining the CDR3 with reference TRBV5-1 and TRBJ1-2 gives the whole variable domain KAGVTQTPRYLIKTRGQQVTLSCSPISGHRSVSWYQQTPGQGLQFLFEYFSETQRNKGNFPGRFSGRQFSNSRSEMNVSTLELGDSALYLCASSHGTGGIGLYGYTFGSGTRLTVV.

CDR3 in amino acids: CSARDPGLVSGEQFF. CDR3 coding DNA: TGCAGTGCTAGAGACCCCGGACTAGTCTCGGGGGAGCAGTTCTTC. The V and J genes are TRBV20-1 and TRBJ2-1; 7 nucleotides match TRBD2. V gave up 0 bases and J gave up 10 bases; unmatched junction bases: 12. This CDR3 region has 15 residues. The germline CDR1 and CDR2 sequences are DFQATT and SNEGSKA (reference sequence).

In this sample, this clonotype turned up many times. The chain couples TRBV7-9 to TRBJ2-1; D might be TRBD2 (7 bases). Trimming removed 1 base at V and 11 bases at J, with 9 bases between. Germline CDR1 SEHNR, CDR2 FQNEAQ (reference sequence). There are 12 residues in the CDR3. DNA of the CDR3: TGTGCCAGCAGCTTAGAGGGGGGGAAGCAGTTCTTC. Amino acids: CASSLEGGKQFF. The entire variable domain, with the rest obtained from reference TRBV7-9 and TRBJ2-1, is as follows: DTGVSQNPRHKITKRGQNVTFRCDPISEHNRLYWYRQTLGQGPEFLTYFQNEAQLEKSRLLSDRFSAERPKGSFSTLEIQRTEQGDSAMYLCASSLEGGKQFFGPGTRLTVL.

This clonotype was seen repeatedly, ten times or more. This chain uses TRBV20-1 with TRBJ2-5; 9 positions match TRBD2. This CDR3 spans 13 amino acids. The germline gives CDR1 DFQATT, CDR2 SNEGSKA (reference sequence). Germline trimming cut 6 bases from V and 5 bases from J; bases unmatched to any gene: 7. DNA for the CDR3: TGCAGTGCGCCCGGGACTAGCCTGGAGACCCAGTACTTC. It translates to CSAPGTSLETQYF.

This clonotype has a handful of counts. V is TRBV11-2 and J is TRBJ2-2, with 7 bases aligning to TRBD1. The CDR3 extends over 16 amino acids. V lost 1 base and J lost 4; bases outside the gene matches: 6. Germline V gives CDR1 SGHAT, CDR2 FQNNGV. CDR3 residues: CASSLGHRGSTGELFF. Here the CDR3 DNA reads TGTGCCAGCAGCTTAGGGCACAGGGGTAGCACCGGGGAGCTGTTTTTT.

This clonotype was seen ten or more times. The chain combines TRBV4-3 with TRBJ2-7; TRBD2 matches 9 bases. The J segment lost 6 bases and the V segment lost 0 bases, leaving 6 bases of the junction unmatched. The germline gives CDR1 LGHNA, CDR2 YSLEER. CDR3 length equals 15 residues. The CDR3 DNA follows: TGCGCCAGCAGCCAAGAAGCTAGCGGGGTTTCCGAGCAGTACTTC. The encoded protein is CASSQEASGVSEQYF.

This clonotype was seen a handful of times. The CDR3 sequence is CASSLRDGYTF. As DNA, the CDR3 is TGTGCCAGCAGCCTTCGCGATGGCTACACCTTC. The chain uses TRBV3-1 and TRBJ1-2; no firm D call. The CDR3 is 11 residues long. Germline-derived CDR1 and CDR2 are LGHDT and YNNKEL (reference sequence). V was trimmed by 4 bases and J by 6 bases, leaving 6 bases between them.

This clonotype has at least ten counts. The rearrangement uses TRBV12-3 or TRBV12-4 and TRBJ2-2; D is uncertain. This CDR3 has 12 amino acids. V lost 5 bases, J lost 4 bases, and 5 bases lay in between. DNA for the CDR3: TGTGCCAGCAGTCGATCCACCGGGGAGCTGTTTTTT. It translates to CASSRSTGELFF.

Only a few counts were recorded for this clonotype. V is TRBV18 and J is TRBJ2-3; no definite D call. The CDR3 has 15 residues. V lost 3 bases to trimming and J lost 0 bases, with 10 bases between them. CDR1 is KGHSH and CDR2 is LQKENI in the germline V gene. CDR3 nucleotide sequence: TGTGCCAGCTCACCTGCGGTGCTCAGCACAGATACGCAGTATTTT. Its translation: CASSPAVLSTDTQYF.

This clonotype has a handful of counts. V gene TRBV12-3 or TRBV12-4 combines with J gene TRBJ1-5; TRBD1 matches at 8 bases. CDR3 length equals 14 residues. V trimming: 4 bases; J trimming: 6 bases; junction bases outside the gene matches: 5. The CDR3: CASSSDRAGQPQHF. DNA for the CDR3: TGTGCCAGCAGTTCGGACAGGGCGGGTCAGCCCCAGCATTTT.

This clonotype was observed a few times. The J gene is TRBJ2-5, the V gene TRBV3-1; D possibly corresponds to TRBD2 (7 bases). This CDR3 is 16 amino acids long. The ends were cut back, 1 base at V and 4 bases at J, with 16 bases in the middle. CDR1 and CDR2 (germline): LGHDT, YNNKEL (reference sequence). The CDR3 DNA sequence: TGTGCCAGCAGCCAAGCGGGGGGCCGTCTCGGAGAGACCCAGTACTTC. It translates to CASSQAGGRLGETQYF.

V is TRBV20-1 and J is TRBJ2-7; D may match TRBD1 or TRBD2 (6 bases each). Trimming cost V 3 bases and J 0 bases, with 15 bases left between them. Germline V gives CDR1 DFQATT, CDR2 SNEGSKA (reference sequence). The CDR3 runs 15 residues. For the CDR3, the DNA is TGCAGTGCTAGCTGGGGCCCGGGGGCCTCCTACGAGCAGTACTTC. Amino acids: CSASWGPGASYEQYF.

This clonotype has only a few counts. The V and J genes are TRBV6-5 and TRBJ1-2, with TRBD1 matching 10 bases. V lost 5 bases to trimming and J lost 3 bases; unmatched junction nucleotides: 0. The CDR3 spans 13 residues. From germline, CDR1 is MNHEY and CDR2 SVGAGI. CDR3 loop: CASSGQGDYGYTF. CDR3 in DNA: TGTGCCAGCAGTGGACAGGGGGACTATGGCTACACCTTC.

The chain has TRBV9 and TRBJ2-4; 10 bases align to TRBD1. The CDR3 runs to 15 residues. The V gene end was trimmed by 0 bases and the J gene end by 5 bases; junction bases not matched to a gene: 2. Per germline, CDR1 SGDLS and CDR2 YYNGEE. The CDR3 region is CASSVEGTGENIQYF. The CDR3 DNA sequence: TGTGCCAGCAGCGTAGAGGGGACAGGGGAAAACATTCAGTACTTC.